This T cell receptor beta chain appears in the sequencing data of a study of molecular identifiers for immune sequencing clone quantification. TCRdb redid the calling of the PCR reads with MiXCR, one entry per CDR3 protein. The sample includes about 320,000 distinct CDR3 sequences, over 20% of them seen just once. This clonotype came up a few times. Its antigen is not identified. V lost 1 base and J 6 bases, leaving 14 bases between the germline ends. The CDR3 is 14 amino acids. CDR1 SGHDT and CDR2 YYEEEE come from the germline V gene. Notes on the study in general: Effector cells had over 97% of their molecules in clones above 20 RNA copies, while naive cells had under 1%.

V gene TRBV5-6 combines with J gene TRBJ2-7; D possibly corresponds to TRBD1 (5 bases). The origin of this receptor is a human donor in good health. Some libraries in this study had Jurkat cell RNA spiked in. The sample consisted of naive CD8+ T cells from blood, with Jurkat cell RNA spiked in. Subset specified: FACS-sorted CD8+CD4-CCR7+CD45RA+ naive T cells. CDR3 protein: CASSLTPARAEQYF. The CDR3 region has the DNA TGTGCCAGCAGCTTGACCCCGGCCAGGGCCGAGCAGTACTTC.